The rows below give T cell receptor beta chains drawn from one sample of a study of blood T cell repertoires in COVID-19. TCRdb keeps only in-frame clones here, not all; method: immunoSEQ multiplex PCR. The sample shows 100,000 to 150,000 clones, about 90% of them seen only once. Sequenced material: peripheral blood. Every receptor here comes from a human donor in a cohort sampled during active COVID-19. The CDR3 runs from the conserved cysteine through the conserved F or W. The order of the fields is clone size, D gene, CDR3 length, J gene, V gene, CDR3 protein, CDR3 DNA. A D gene is named only where the DNA matches it firmly. A row's size may be missing; if present it is once, few, many or a size class.

clone size: -
D gene: TRBD2
CDR3 length: 15
J gene: TRBJ2-5
V gene: TRBV9
CDR3 protein: CASSVVTAGVETQYF
CDR3 DNA: TGTGCCAGCAGCGTAGTAACAGCGGGAGTAGAGACCCAGTACTTC

clone size: -
D gene: -
CDR3 length: 15
J gene: TRBJ1-1
V gene: TRBV18
CDR3 protein: CASSPGTSMNTEAFF
CDR3 DNA: TGTGCCAGCTCACCGGGGACTTCTATGAACACTGAAGCTTTCTTT

clone size: -
D gene: -
CDR3 length: 16
J gene: TRBJ2-3
V gene: TRBV15
CDR3 protein: CATSGRGQKFTDTQYF
CDR3 DNA: TGTGCCACCAGCGGACGAGGACAGAAGTTCACAGATACGCAGTATTTT

clone size: -
D gene: TRBD1
CDR3 length: 15
J gene: TRBJ1-6
V gene: TRBV20-1
CDR3 protein: CSASPRDRRYSPLHF
CDR3 DNA: TGCAGTGCTAGTCCCAGGGACAGAAGGTATTCACCCCTCCACTTT

clone size: -
D gene: TRBD1
CDR3 length: 14
J gene: TRBJ1-6
V gene: TRBV12-5
CDR3 protein: CASGLGQGDSPLHF
CDR3 DNA: TGTGCTAGTGGGTTGGGGCAGGGGGATTCACCCCTCCACTTT

clone size: -
D gene: -
CDR3 length: 11
J gene: TRBJ1-2
V gene: TRBV19
CDR3 protein: CASRLEFGYTF
CDR3 DNA: TGTGCCAGTCGACTAGAGTTCGGCTACACCTTC

clone size: -
D gene: TRBD1
CDR3 length: 14
J gene: TRBJ2-5
V gene: TRBV7-2
CDR3 protein: CASSSSRTGETQYF
CDR3 DNA: TGTGCCAGCAGCTCATCCAGGACAGGAGAGACCCAGTACTTC

clone size: -
D gene: TRBD1
CDR3 length: 16
J gene: TRBJ1-4
V gene: TRBV27
CDR3 protein: CASTSFRQGRNEKLFF
CDR3 DNA: TGTGCCAGCACCTCATTCCGACAGGGGCGTAATGAAAAACTGTTTTTT

clone size: -
D gene: -
CDR3 length: 15
J gene: TRBJ1-3
V gene: TRBV5-1
CDR3 protein: CASSTDRFSGNTIYF
CDR3 DNA: TGCGCCAGCAGCACAGACAGGTTCTCTGGAAACACCATATATTTT

clone size: once
D gene: -
CDR3 length: 16
J gene: TRBJ1-3
V gene: TRBV28
CDR3 protein: CASSLPLTGLEDTIYF
CDR3 DNA: TGTGCCAGCAGTTTACCCCTGACAGGTCTTGAAGACACCATATATTTT

clone size: -
D gene: -
CDR3 length: 16
J gene: TRBJ2-4
V gene: TRBV3-1/TRBV3-2
CDR3 protein: CASSQVAALAKNIQYF
CDR3 DNA: TGTGCCAGCAGCCAAGTAGCGGCGCTAGCCAAAAACATTCAGTACTTC

clone size: -
D gene: TRBD1
CDR3 length: 15
J gene: TRBJ1-4
V gene: TRBV14
CDR3 protein: CASSLDRGQGEKLFF
CDR3 DNA: TGTGCCAGCAGTCTGGACAGGGGGCAGGGTGAAAAACTGTTTTTT

clone size: -
D gene: TRBD1
CDR3 length: 16
J gene: TRBJ1-4
V gene: TRBV14
CDR3 protein: CASSQEAEGAYEKLFF
CDR3 DNA: TGTGCCAGCAGCCAAGAAGCGGAGGGGGCATATGAAAAACTGTTTTTT

clone size: -
D gene: TRBD1
CDR3 length: 14
J gene: TRBJ1-1
V gene: TRBV5-1
CDR3 protein: CASSWTGVNTEAFF
CDR3 DNA: TGCGCCAGCAGTTGGACAGGGGTGAACACTGAAGCTTTCTTT

clone size: -
D gene: TRBD2
CDR3 length: 19
J gene: TRBJ2-5
V gene: TRBV27
CDR3 protein: CASSPKPGLAGGPSETQYF
CDR3 DNA: TGTGCCAGCAGTCCCAAACCGGGACTAGCGGGAGGGCCGTCAGAGACCCAGTACTTC

clone size: -
D gene: TRBD2
CDR3 length: 20
J gene: TRBJ2-7
V gene: TRBV28
CDR3 protein: CASSPGTSGSTPGLGYEQYF
CDR3 DNA: TGTGCCAGCAGCCCTGGGACTAGCGGGAGTACCCCCGGGTTGGGCTACGAGCAGTACTTC

clone size: -
D gene: TRBD2
CDR3 length: 15
J gene: TRBJ2-5
V gene: TRBV11-2
CDR3 protein: CASSLAGGSQETQYF
CDR3 DNA: TGTGCCAGCAGCTTAGCGGGCGGGAGCCAAGAGACCCAGTACTTC

clone size: -
D gene: -
CDR3 length: 14
J gene: TRBJ1-2
V gene: TRBV7-2
CDR3 protein: CASSAKTINYGYTF
CDR3 DNA: TGTGCCAGCAGCGCCAAGACTATTAACTATGGCTACACCTTC

clone size: -
D gene: TRBD1
CDR3 length: 12
J gene: TRBJ2-7
V gene: TRBV6-5
CDR3 protein: CASRTGSYEQYF
CDR3 DNA: TGTGCCAGCAGGACAGGGTCCTACGAGCAGTACTTC

clone size: few
D gene: TRBD1
CDR3 length: 16
J gene: TRBJ2-2
V gene: TRBV9
CDR3 protein: CASSVWGQGVAGELFF
CDR3 DNA: TGTGCCAGCAGCGTATGGGGTCAGGGGGTGGCCGGGGAGCTGTTTTTT

clone size: -
D gene: TRBD1
CDR3 length: 14
J gene: TRBJ2-3
V gene: TRBV6-5
CDR3 protein: CASSLTGGASTQYF
CDR3 DNA: TGTGCCAGCAGTTTAACAGGGGGCGCTTCTACGCAGTATTTT

clone size: -
D gene: TRBD1
CDR3 length: 17
J gene: TRBJ1-2
V gene: TRBV7-2
CDR3 protein: CASSLGVQGEANYGYTF
CDR3 DNA: TGTGCCAGCAGCTTGGGAGTACAGGGGGAAGCTAACTATGGCTACACCTTC

clone size: -
D gene: -
CDR3 length: 13
J gene: TRBJ1-4
V gene: TRBV9
CDR3 protein: CASSAQGPEKLFF
CDR3 DNA: TGTGCCAGCAGCGCACAGGGTCCCGAAAAACTGTTTTTT

clone size: -
D gene: -
CDR3 length: 16
J gene: TRBJ1-4
V gene: TRBV5-1
CDR3 protein: CASSPGQGMANEKLFF
CDR3 DNA: TGCGCCAGCAGCCCTGGCCAGGGAATGGCTAATGAAAAACTGTTTTTT

clone size: -
D gene: -
CDR3 length: 15
J gene: TRBJ2-1
V gene: TRBV19
CDR3 protein: CATTRGLSQVNEQFF
CDR3 DNA: TGTGCCACTACACGGGGACTTTCTCAGGTCAATGAGCAGTTCTTC

clone size: -
D gene: TRBD1
CDR3 length: 14
J gene: TRBJ2-7
V gene: TRBV6-6
CDR3 protein: CASSTRDRPHEQYF
CDR3 DNA: TGTGCCAGCAGTACCCGGGACAGGCCCCACGAGCAGTACTTC

clone size: -
D gene: -
CDR3 length: 15
J gene: TRBJ2-2
V gene: TRBV5-6
CDR3 protein: CASSLLEGRTGELFF
CDR3 DNA: TGTGCCAGCAGCCTCCTAGAGGGGAGGACCGGGGAGCTGTTTTTT

clone size: -
D gene: TRBD1
CDR3 length: 16
J gene: TRBJ2-2
V gene: TRBV6-1
CDR3 protein: CASSERGTGGTGELFF
CDR3 DNA: TGTGCCAGCAGTGAGCGAGGGACAGGAGGGACCGGGGAGCTGTTTTTT

clone size: once
D gene: -
CDR3 length: 17
J gene: TRBJ1-4
V gene: TRBV19
CDR3 protein: CASRNTGWRPTNEKLFF
CDR3 DNA: TGTGCCAGTAGGAACACCGGTTGGAGGCCAACTAATGAAAAACTGTTTTTT

clone size: -
D gene: -
CDR3 length: 13
J gene: TRBJ1-6
V gene: TRBV10-3
CDR3 protein: CAIMDSYNSPLHF
CDR3 DNA: TGTGCCATCATGGACAGCTATAATTCACCCCTCCACTTT

clone size: -
D gene: -
CDR3 length: 15
J gene: TRBJ2-2
V gene: TRBV5-1
CDR3 protein: CASSLAEGRTGELFF
CDR3 DNA: TGCGCCAGCAGCTTGGCGGAGGGCCGCACCGGGGAGCTGTTTTTT

clone size: -
D gene: -
CDR3 length: 15
J gene: TRBJ1-3
V gene: TRBV19
CDR3 protein: CASSTDWVSGNTIYF
CDR3 DNA: TGTGCCAGTAGTACTGACTGGGTCTCTGGAAACACCATATATTTT

clone size: -
D gene: -
CDR3 length: 16
J gene: TRBJ1-5
V gene: TRBV30
CDR3 protein: CAWSNRVSPFDQPQHF
CDR3 DNA: TGTGCCTGGAGTAACAGGGTTTCCCCCTTCGATCAGCCCCAGCATTTT

clone size: -
D gene: -
CDR3 length: 14
J gene: TRBJ2-7
V gene: TRBV14
CDR3 protein: CASSFGQGSGEQYF
CDR3 DNA: TGTGCCAGCAGCTTCGGGCAGGGGTCAGGCGAGCAGTACTTC

clone size: few
D gene: -
CDR3 length: 14
J gene: TRBJ2-5
V gene: TRBV19
CDR3 protein: CASAQSRFPETQYF
CDR3 DNA: TGTGCCAGTGCGCAGTCCAGGTTCCCCGAGACCCAGTACTTC

clone size: -
D gene: -
CDR3 length: 14
J gene: TRBJ1-2
V gene: TRBV6-5
CDR3 protein: CASSYSGGFSGYTF
CDR3 DNA: TGTGCCAGCAGTTACTCGGGGGGGTTCTCTGGCTACACCTTC

clone size: -
D gene: TRBD1
CDR3 length: 16
J gene: TRBJ2-7
V gene: TRBV23-1
CDR3 protein: CASSQPLDRSHYEQYF
CDR3 DNA: TGCGCCAGCAGTCAACCATTGGACAGGTCTCACTACGAGCAGTACTTC

clone size: -
D gene: TRBD1
CDR3 length: 15
J gene: TRBJ1-4
V gene: TRBV19
CDR3 protein: CASTEGGGPREKLFF
CDR3 DNA: TGTGCCAGTACTGAAGGGGGCGGTCCCCGGGAAAAACTGTTTTTT